This T cell receptor (beta chain) was captured by sequencing in a study of blood T cell repertoires in COVID-19. Study as a whole: The study drew acute and convalescent COVID-19 samples from the United States, Italy and Spain. T cells, B-cell-depleted T cells, or PBMCs supplied cDNA or gDNA.

Germline V gives CDR1 SGHVS, CDR2 FQNEAQ. Trimming shortened V by 5 bases and J by 2 bases, and 7 bases separated the two germline ends. The CDR3 totals 12 residues. In the authors' workflow: Amplification of reference gene primers was used by the study to estimate nucleated cell counts. Repertoires were generated with immunoSEQ multiplex PCR, while TCRdb's copy carries only in-frame clones and drops some. That table furnishes V, J and clone size, whereas the DNA furnished D and trimming. There are 60,000 to 70,000 clones in the sample; 91% occur only once, and roughly 13% lies in the top ten. The TCR sequence derives from a human donor with active COVID-19. The donor label of this sample is uncertain. The rearrangement links TRBV7-8 to TRBJ2-7; tentatively, D is TRBD1 (5 bases). Sequenced sample: peripheral blood. The CDR3 DNA follows: TGTGCCAGCAGCATGACAGCCTACGAGCAGTACTTC. Translating it yields CASSMTAYEQYF.